A single sample is the source of the 10 T cell receptor beta chains below, sequenced in a study of T-cell reconstitution after alpha-beta-depleted transplantation in children (TCRdb year 2016). Receptor amplification or capture employed PCR. For sequencing, an Illumina HiSeq 2500 was employed. To normalize quantification of the TCRbeta repertoire, the TCR libraries were built with molecular barcoding that relied on unique molecular identifiers. TCRdb reprocessing: public reads trimmed at Q25 with fastp, clones called with MiXCR, in-frame beta chains kept. Duplicate CDR3 protein sequences are folded into a single record with the most common DNA and genes. The sample table holds around 240,000 distinct CDR3 sequences, of which 9.7% were seen once. Of the sample, 5% to 5.5% is held by the ten largest clones. Sequencing was performed on PBMCs from the stem cell graft donor, taken from the stem cell graft. The origin of the receptors is a human donor who donated a stem cell graft to a child with SCID.

Many counts were recorded for this clonotype. This chain connects TRBV20-1 to TRBJ2-7; maybe TRBD2 (7 bases). The germline gives CDR1 DFQATT, CDR2 SNEGSKA (reference sequence). The CDR3 spans 13 residues. Trimming pared 6 bases from V and 6 bases from J, leaving 18 bases between. The CDR3 DNA reads as TGCAGTGCAGGGGGGGGGAATTCCCCCGAGCAGTACTTC. Its translation is CSAGGGNSPEQYF.

The chain has TRBV20-1 and TRBJ1-6; 9 nucleotides match TRBD1. Germline lookup yields CDR1 DFQATT and CDR2 SNEGSKA (reference sequence). V was pared by 5 bases and J by 7 bases, with 6 bases of the junction left unmatched. The CDR3 covers 14 residues. The CDR3 DNA reads as TGCAGTGCTCGACAGGGGGTTAGCAATTCACCCCTCCACTTT. This gives the protein CSARQGVSNSPLHF.

There are many counts of this clonotype. The rearrangement uses TRBV6-1 and TRBJ2-1; TRBD1 is a possible D gene (6 bases). The V end was cut by 2 bases, the J end by 1 base, with 15 bases between. Germline assignment: CDR1 MNHNS and CDR2 SASEGT. The CDR3 has 17 amino acids. In nucleotides, the CDR3 is TGTGCCAGCAGTGAACTTAAGGGGGACCAATCCTACAATGAGCAGTTCTTC. Its translation: CASSELKGDQSYNEQFF.

This clonotype was observed at least ten times. The chain uses TRBV9 and TRBJ1-2; D gene ambiguous. CDR3 size: 11 residues. V lost 0 bases and J 9 bases, leaving 6 bases between the germline ends. Germline CDR1 reads SGDLS; CDR2 reads YYNGEE. The CDR3 sequence: CASSVGRSYTF. CDR3 nucleotide sequence: TGTGCCAGCAGCGTAGGTCGGAGCTACACCTTC.

This clonotype was seen ten or more times. The CDR3 DNA is TGTGCCAGCAGGACGGGCTCGGTTGGCTACACCTTC. This sequence encodes CASRTGSVGYTF. The chain combines TRBV28 with TRBJ1-2; unclear D gene. The CDR3 is 12 residues long. The germline V gene encodes CDR1 MDHEN and CDR2 SYDVKM. V was pared by 6 bases and J by 7 bases, with 12 bases between.

This clonotype was seen ten or more times. The chain combines TRBV11-2 with TRBJ2-3; a weak D match, TRBD2 (5 bases). The CDR3 loop spans 16 amino acids. V was clipped by 3 bases and J by 0 bases, with 13 bases between them. CDR1 is SGHAT, CDR2 FQNNGV, per germline. CDR3 sequence: CASSLAPSGSTDTQYF. CDR3 coding DNA: TGTGCCAGCAGCTTGGCTCCCAGCGGTAGCACAGATACGCAGTATTTT.

This clonotype was counted at least ten times. The chain combines TRBV5-1 with TRBJ1-1; D may be TRBD1 (6 bases). CDR1 is SGHRS, CDR2 YFSETQ, per germline. V lost 1 base and J lost 7, with 17 bases in between. This CDR3 spans 15 amino acids. The CDR3 loop is CASSLMGGGKVEAFF. Here the CDR3 DNA reads TGCGCCAGCAGCTTGATGGGGGGCGGAAAGGTTGAAGCTTTCTTT.

A note on this clonotype: Possible read error: a much larger clone is one base away. The rearrangement uses TRBV5-6 and TRBJ1-4, with no clear D. The V gene's germline CDR1 is SGHDT and CDR2 YYEEEE. This CDR3 comprises 13 residues. The CDR3 reads CTSSSRTFVGLFF. As DNA, the CDR3 is TGTACCAGCAGCTCCCGGACCTTTGTGGGACTGTTTTTT.

This clonotype was found many times. V gene TRBV4-2 combines with J gene TRBJ2-2; D uncertain. The CDR3 consists of 15 residues. Germline CDR1 reads LGHNA; CDR2 reads YNFKEQ. V lost 1 base and J 1 base, leaving 7 bases between the germline ends. The DNA for the CDR3 is TGTGCCAGCAGCCAAGGGCGGAGGAACACCGGGGAGCTGTTTTTT. It is translated as CASSQGRRNTGELFF.

In its sample, this clonotype was seen many times. CDR3 region: CSASTNEKLFF. DNA for the CDR3: TGCAGTGCTAGTACGAATGAAAAACTGTTTTTT. This sequence joins TRBV20-1 and TRBJ1-4; D unclear. This CDR3 is built from 11 residues. Germline-derived CDR1 and CDR2 are DFQATT and SNEGSKA (reference sequence). Trimming shortened V by 3 bases and J by 5 bases, and 4 bases separated the two germline ends.